A selection of T cell receptor beta chains follows, all from one sample in a study of early T cells in non-severe SARS-CoV-2 infection. Using its own MiXCR run on the 5' RACE reads, TCRdb lists one record per CDR3 protein. The table lists 57,000 or so distinct CDR3 sequences, about 11% of them singletons. Sequences were derived from whole blood, sampled at baseline. These receptor sequences come from an adult who was a healthcare worker with PCR-confirmed SARS-CoV-2 infection or an uninfected control (not recorded which). The donor label of this sample is uncertain. CDR3s include the opening cysteine and the closing phenylalanine or tryptophan. D genes are given only for firm matches. Rows give clone size only sometimes, using once, few, many, or a class for an expanded clone.

D gene: TRBD1
clone size: -
V gene: TRBV6-5
J gene: TRBJ1-5
CDR3 protein: CASRATGTGNQPQHF
CDR3 DNA: TGTGCCAGCAGGGCTACCGGGACAGGGAATCAGCCCCAGCATTTT

D gene: TRBD1
clone size: many
V gene: TRBV5-4
J gene: TRBJ2-5
CDR3 protein: CASSLGQGLAQQETQYF
CDR3 DNA: TGTGCCAGCAGCCTGGGACAGGGCTTAGCTCAACAAGAGACCCAGTACTTC

D gene: -
clone size: -
V gene: TRBV12-3/TRBV12-4
J gene: TRBJ2-1
CDR3 protein: CASRPGTGYNEQFF
CDR3 DNA: TGTGCCAGCAGACCCGGGACGGGGTACAATGAGCAGTTCTTC

D gene: -
clone size: many
V gene: TRBV29-1
J gene: TRBJ1-2
CDR3 protein: CSAPSEFGYGYTF
CDR3 DNA: TGCAGCGCCCCTTCCGAATTCGGCTATGGCTACACCTTC

D gene: -
clone size: -
V gene: TRBV6-2/TRBV6-3
J gene: TRBJ2-1
CDR3 protein: CASSPDSEQFF
CDR3 DNA: TGTGCCAGCAGCCCCGATTCTGAGCAGTTCTTC

D gene: -
clone size: -
V gene: TRBV29-1
J gene: TRBJ2-3
CDR3 protein: CSVPDRADTQYF
CDR3 DNA: TGCAGCGTTCCGGACAGAGCGGATACGCAGTATTTT

D gene: TRBD2
clone size: few
V gene: TRBV10-3
J gene: TRBJ2-3
CDR3 protein: CAISEGNSGAADTQYF
CDR3 DNA: TGTGCCATCAGTGAAGGCAATAGCGGGGCGGCAGATACGCAGTATTTT

D gene: -
clone size: few
V gene: TRBV20-1
J gene: TRBJ1-2
CDR3 protein: CSARDAGLRNYGYTF
CDR3 DNA: TGCAGTGCTAGAGATGCAGGACTTCGTAACTATGGCTACACCTTC

D gene: -
clone size: few
V gene: TRBV18
J gene: TRBJ1-2
CDR3 protein: CASSPPGVYGYTF
CDR3 DNA: TGTGCCAGCTCACCACCCGGGGTTTACGGCTACACCTTC

D gene: -
clone size: few
V gene: TRBV9
J gene: TRBJ2-1
CDR3 protein: CASSVGWSRYNEQFF
CDR3 DNA: TGTGCCAGCAGCGTAGGTTGGTCTCGCTACAATGAGCAGTTCTTC

D gene: TRBD1
clone size: few
V gene: TRBV4-1
J gene: TRBJ1-4
CDR3 protein: CASSPWTGSFEKLFF
CDR3 DNA: TGCGCCAGCAGCCCATGGACAGGTTCATTTGAAAAACTGTTTTTT

D gene: TRBD2
clone size: many
V gene: TRBV27
J gene: TRBJ2-3
CDR3 protein: CASSTGRGSGTQYF
CDR3 DNA: TGTGCCAGCAGTACGGGGAGGGGCTCTGGTACGCAGTATTTT

D gene: -
clone size: few
V gene: TRBV7-9
J gene: TRBJ2-1
CDR3 protein: CASSLGDEQFF
CDR3 DNA: TGTGCCAGCAGCTTAGGAGATGAGCAGTTCTTC

D gene: -
clone size: -
V gene: TRBV29-1
J gene: TRBJ1-1
CDR3 protein: CSVVWGNTEAFF
CDR3 DNA: TGCAGCGTGGTATGGGGGAACACTGAAGCTTTCTTT

D gene: -
clone size: -
V gene: TRBV2
J gene: TRBJ2-4
CDR3 protein: CASSYGASRGNIQYF
CDR3 DNA: TGTGCCAGCAGTTACGGGGCTTCACGGGGAAACATTCAGTACTTC

D gene: TRBD1
clone size: many
V gene: TRBV12-3/TRBV12-4
J gene: TRBJ1-5
CDR3 protein: CASSRQGPQPQHF
CDR3 DNA: TGTGCCAGCAGCAGACAGGGTCCACAGCCCCAGCATTTT

D gene: -
clone size: -
V gene: TRBV7-9
J gene: TRBJ1-2
CDR3 protein: CASSWGRSSNYGYTF
CDR3 DNA: TGTGCCAGCAGTTGGGGGCGGTCCTCTAACTATGGCTACACCTTC

D gene: TRBD1
clone size: -
V gene: TRBV10-1
J gene: TRBJ1-6
CDR3 protein: CASSESRQGADNSPLHF
CDR3 DNA: TGCGCCAGCAGTGAGTCGCGGCAGGGGGCTGATAATTCACCCCTCCACTTT